The rows below give T cell receptor beta chains drawn from one sample of a study of blood T cells in healthy people across ages. Each CDR3 protein is one row after TCRdb ran MiXCR on the 5' RACE reads. There are more than 1 million distinct CDR3 sequences in the sample; around 45% occur only once, and under 20% lies in the top ten. Material for sequencing was blood. The receptors here all came from a woman aged 55-75 years in good health. Each CDR3 is given with its conserved first and last residue.

CASSFQGATPYGYTF	TRBV7-8	TRBJ1-2
CASSEVGGGNEQFF	TRBV10-2	TRBJ2-1
CASSRTTTSTDTQYF	TRBV7-9	TRBJ2-3
CASSQGEGYGYTF	TRBV2	TRBJ1-2
CASSPTGRGTNTEAFF	TRBV6-5	TRBJ1-1
CAWSVTGGLDTQYF	TRBV30	TRBJ2-5
CASSDTDPRSPLHF	TRBV28	TRBJ1-6
CATSDWMTGGKDEQFF	TRBV24-1	TRBJ2-1
CATSRDGTGTYGYTF	TRBV15	TRBJ1-2
CATQSGAGYTF	TRBV15	TRBJ1-2
CASSFAAPTYEQYF	TRBV5-1	TRBJ2-7
CASSDPSSGGNQPQHF	TRBV2	TRBJ1-5
CASMGLAGDPWFF	TRBV2	TRBJ2-1
CSAVGRGNSPLHF	TRBV20-1	TRBJ1-6
CASSQEGRLAGMETQYF	TRBV14	TRBJ2-5
CSGQRGTSGRNEQYF	TRBV29-1	TRBJ2-7
CASSQDPGRGSYEQYF	TRBV3-1	TRBJ2-7
CASSQDLRTGYNEQFF	TRBV14	TRBJ2-1
CSVAGWGETQYF	TRBV29-1	TRBJ2-5
CASSVRSEETQYF	TRBV9	TRBJ2-5
CASSQGRSNEQYF	TRBV14	TRBJ2-7
CASSLNSGLAIYEQYF	TRBV5-5	TRBJ2-7
CASGLGDVYEQYF	TRBV12-5	TRBJ2-7
CASTQTAGVNTGELFF	TRBV10-2	TRBJ2-2
CSASGDSHYEQYF	TRBV20-1	-
CAWMTGQSIGEQYF	TRBV30	-
CSARHKSNEQYF	TRBV20-1	TRBJ2-4
CSVVIGTDERFF	TRBV29-1	TRBJ2-1
CAGRRVDADEQYF	TRBV27	TRBJ2-7
CASSPSGVRETQYF	TRBV7-2	TRBJ2-5